This entry lists 4 T cell receptor beta chains sequenced from one sample in a study of cytomegalovirus exposure and HLA in healthy donors. The primer mix had 60 Vbeta and 13 Jbeta primers. Method: immunoSEQ multiplex PCR; TCRdb's copy keeps in-frame clones and lacks some. Found here are 110,000 or so clones, over 75% of them singletons; the top ten hold roughly 2.6%. Sequenced sample: PBMCs. The receptors here all came from a young woman in good health and CMV-seronegative.

The chain employs TRBV7-9 and TRBJ2-2; 10 bases are a match to TRBD1. This CDR3 has 13 amino acids. Germline loops: CDR1 SEHNR, CDR2 FQNEAQ (reference sequence). The CDR3 DNA sequence: TGTGCTACCCGGGACAGGGGACCCGGGGAGCTGTTTTTT. This sequence encodes CATRDRGPGELFF.

This chain links TRBV27 with TRBJ2-1; TRBD1 is a possible D gene (6 bases). Trimming took 6 bases from V and 3 from J, leaving 15 bases between them. In germline, CDR1 is MNHEY, CDR2 SMNVEV (reference sequence). This CDR3 is 15 amino acids long. CDR3 amino acids: CASSLTGTVYNEQFF. CDR3 DNA sequence: TGTGCCAGCAGCCTTACAGGGACGGTCTACAATGAGCAGTTCTTC.

This clone has just one count. The chain is built from TRBV5-1 and TRBJ1-3; D gene uncertain. Germline CDR1 is SGHRS and CDR2 is YFSETQ. V was trimmed by 5 bases and J by 0 bases, leaving 9 bases between them. This CDR3 contains 14 residues. CDR3 protein: CASRAGSSGNTIYF. The CDR3 bases are TGCGCCAGCAGGGCGGGGTCCTCTGGAAACACCATATATTTT.

This sequence joins TRBV5-4 and TRBJ1-6, with D perhaps matching TRBD1 (5 bases). The CDR3 is made up of 15 amino acids. The germline gives CDR1 SGHNT, CDR2 YYREEE (reference sequence). Trimming cost V 0 bases and J 6 bases, with 10 bases left between them. In nucleotides, the CDR3 is TGTGCCAGCAGCTTGGTGCAGGGAAGTAATTCACCCCTCCACTTT. Translating it yields CASSLVQGSNSPLHF.